This TCR beta chain was sequenced for a study of CD8+CD57+ T cells in acquired aplastic anemia. Flow cytometry had shown expanded CD8+CD57+ cells in the patients chosen for sequencing. Genomic DNA served as template for TCR beta VDJ and CDR3 profiling. TCRdb itself ran the reads through MiXCR, one entry per CDR3 protein. The sample contains approximately 470,000 distinct CDR3 sequences, more than 25% of which appear only once. The CDR3 has 15 residues. Germline trimming cut 3 bases from V and 8 bases from J; bases unmatched to any gene: 8. The source material was sorted CD4+, CD8+, or CD8+CD57+ T cells (not recorded which) from PBMCs. This chain joins TRBV12-3 or TRBV12-4 and TRBJ1-4; 8 bases match TRBD1. This receptor was taken from a human donor with aplastic anemia. The CDR3 loop reads CASSFGGQVKEKLFF. CDR3 coding DNA: TGTGCCAGCAGTTTTGGGGGACAGGTTAAAGAAAAACTGTTTTTT.